This T cell receptor (beta chain) derives from a study of blood T cell repertoires in COVID-19. Study summary: Samples came from the United States, Italy and Spain, spanning acute and convalescent COVID-19. The cDNA or gDNA used as material had been derived from T cells, B-cell-depleted T cells, or PBMCs.

This clone appeared once. Authors' methods: Amplification with reference gene primers provided the estimates of nucleated cell counts. Profiling relied on immunoSEQ multiplex PCR, and the TCRdb table lists in-frame clones only, not all of them. V and J calls and clone size are as listed in that table; D and trimming were resolved from the DNA. This sample has roughly 56,000 clones, with 89% found just once. The ends were cut back, 6 bases at V and 1 base at J, with 18 bases in the middle. The CDR3 consists of 16 residues. Germline CDR1 reads LNHDA; CDR2 reads SQIVND (reference sequence). V gene TRBV19 combines with J gene TRBJ1-1; no definite D call. The sequenced sample was peripheral blood. This sequence originates from a human donor in a cohort sampled during active COVID-19. CDR3 sequence reads: CASRTNTHGRNTEAFF. For the CDR3, the DNA is TGTGCCAGTAGAACGAATACTCACGGTAGGAACACTGAAGCTTTCTTT.